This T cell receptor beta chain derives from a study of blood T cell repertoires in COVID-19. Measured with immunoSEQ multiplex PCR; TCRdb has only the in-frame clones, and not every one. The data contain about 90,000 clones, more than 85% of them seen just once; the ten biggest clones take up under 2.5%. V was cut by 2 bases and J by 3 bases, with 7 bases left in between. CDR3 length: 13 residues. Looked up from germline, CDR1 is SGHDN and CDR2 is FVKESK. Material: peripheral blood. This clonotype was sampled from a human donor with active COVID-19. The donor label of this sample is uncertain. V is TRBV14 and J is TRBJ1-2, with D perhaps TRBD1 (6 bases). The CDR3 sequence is CASSQPGDYGYTF. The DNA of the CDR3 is TGTGCCAGCAGCCAACCAGGGGACTATGGCTACACCTTC. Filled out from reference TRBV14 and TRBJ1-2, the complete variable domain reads EAGVTQFPSHSVIEKGQTVTLRCDPISGHDNLYWYRRVMGKEIKFLLHFVKESKQDESGMPNNRFLAERTGGTYSTLKVQPAELEDSGVYFCASSQPGDYGYTFGSGTRLTVV.